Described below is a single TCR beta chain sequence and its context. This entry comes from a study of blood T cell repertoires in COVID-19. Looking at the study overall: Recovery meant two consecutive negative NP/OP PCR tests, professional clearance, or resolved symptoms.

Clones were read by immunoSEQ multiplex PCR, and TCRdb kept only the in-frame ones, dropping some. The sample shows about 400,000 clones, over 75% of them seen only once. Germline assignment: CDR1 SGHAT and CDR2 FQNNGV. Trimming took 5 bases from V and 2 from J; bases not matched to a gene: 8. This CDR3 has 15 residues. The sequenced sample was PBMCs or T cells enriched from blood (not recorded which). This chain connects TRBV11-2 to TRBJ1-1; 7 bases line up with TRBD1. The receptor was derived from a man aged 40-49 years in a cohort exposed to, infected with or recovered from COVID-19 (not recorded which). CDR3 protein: CASSRGQVFNTEAFF. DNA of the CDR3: TGTGCCAGCAGCCGCGGACAGGTCTTTAACACTGAAGCTTTCTTT.